This T cell receptor beta chain was captured in a study of CD8 T cells in Susac syndrome. Random hexamers were used to reverse transcribe the RNA input (0.5 to 1 ug). TCRdb re-called the immunoSEQ multiplex PCR reads through MiXCR, storing one row per CDR3 protein. The sample consists of 150,000 to 200,000 distinct CDR3 sequences, approximately 92% of them appearing once. There are 11 residues in the CDR3. The germline V gene encodes CDR1 DFQATT and CDR2 SNEGSKA (reference sequence). TEMRA cells were FACS-enriched, and CD8+ and CD4+ T cells were isolated negatively. The chain recombines TRBV20-1 with TRBJ1-1; possibly TRBD1 for D (5 bases). What was sequenced was CD4+ T cells from PBMCs. This receptor was identified in a human donor in good health. CDR3 in amino acids: CRPDSNTEAFF. The CDR3 DNA reads as TGCAGGCCTGACAGCAACACTGAAGCTTTCTTT.